Shown below are 9 T cell receptor beta chains from a single sample sequenced in a study of T cell responses to AZD1222 COVID-19 vaccine. This table comes from immunoSEQ multiplex PCR, and its TCRdb copy is limited to in-frame clones, with some not included. The profile shows 170,000 or so clones, 75% to 90% of them singletons. The input for sequencing was peripheral blood, taken on day 0 of AZD1222 vaccination. These receptors originate from an adult in good health.

V gene TRBV19 combines with J gene TRBJ2-7; tentatively, D is TRBD2 (5 bases). From germline, CDR1 is LNHDA and CDR2 SQIVND (reference sequence). Trimming removed 5 bases from V and 4 bases from J, with 18 bases in between. This CDR3 has 15 amino acids. Here the CDR3 reads CASSPTVSSGYEQYF. CDR3 nucleotide sequence: TGTGCCAGTAGTCCCACGGTCTCTTCGGGGTACGAGCAGTACTTC.

The gene calls are TRBV7-9 and TRBJ2-3; D not resolved. Deletions cut 5 bases from V and 2 bases from J, with 14 bases between. This CDR3 has 15 residues. Germline-derived CDR1 and CDR2 are SEHNR and FQNEAQ (reference sequence). CDR3 sequence (DNA): TGTGCCAGCAGCCCACGGCAGGCGGTCACAGATACGCAGTATTTT. Translation gives CASSPRQAVTDTQYF.

The J gene is TRBJ1-2, the V gene TRBV30, with a tentative D call TRBD1 (5 bases). Looked up from germline, CDR1 is GTSNPN and CDR2 is SVGIG (reference sequence). The ends were cut back, 3 bases at V and 3 bases at J, with 8 bases in the middle. This CDR3 contains 12 residues. CDR3 in amino acids: CAWRTVYYGYTF. The CDR3 coding sequence is TGTGCCTGGAGGACAGTCTACTATGGCTACACCTTC.

The V gene is TRBV5-1, the J gene TRBJ2-1; D gene unclear. Germline CDR1 and CDR2: SGHRS and YFSETQ. The CDR3 has 15 residues. Trimming shortened V by 1 base and J by 6 bases, and 14 bases separated the two germline ends. The DNA of the CDR3 is TGCGCCAGCAGCTTGCTACCTAATTCGGTCAATGAGCAGTTCTTC. Translation gives CASSLLPNSVNEQFF.

The V call is TRBV7-3, the J call TRBJ2-5; D might be TRBD2 (7 bases). Germline CDR1 is SGHTA and CDR2 is FQGTGA. Between the trimmed V and J ends, which lost 3 bases and 5 bases, there was a span of 13 bases. CDR3 size: 14 residues. The CDR3 here is CASSFGGRGETQYF. The CDR3 bases are TGTGCCAGCAGCTTCGGGGGGCGCGGGGAGACCCAGTACTTC.

The gene calls are TRBV5-8 and TRBJ1-1; 8 positions agree with TRBD1. The CDR3 covers 15 residues. Germline V gene data show CDR1 as SGHTS and CDR2 as YDEGEE. V was pared by 3 bases and J by 4 bases, with 8 bases of the junction left unmatched. The CDR3 DNA is TGTGCCAGCAGCTCGGGGCAGGGGGCAGGCACTGAAGCTTTCTTT. It specifies CASSSGQGAGTEAFF.

This clone was counted a few times. The V and J genes are TRBV5-1 and TRBJ1-5; perhaps TRBD1 as D (5 bases). Germline V gene data show CDR1 as SGHRS and CDR2 as YFSETQ. The CDR3 length is 14 residues. V lost 0 bases and J 5 bases, leaving 9 bases between the germline ends. The DNA of the CDR3 is TGCGCCAGCAGCTTGGGAGGGGCGGATCAGCCCCAGCATTTT. Protein: CASSLGGADQPQHF.

This chain uses TRBV6-1 with TRBJ1-2; TRBD1 is a possible D gene (5 bases). V was shortened by 3 bases and J by 12 bases, with 17 bases between the two germline ends. This CDR3 spans 13 amino acids. Germline V gene lookup returns CDR1 MNHNS and CDR2 SASEGT. The CDR3: CASSDPGPKVDTF. The CDR3 DNA reads as TGTGCCAGCAGTGACCCGGGACCGAAAGTCGACACCTTC.

This chain joins TRBV29-1 and TRBJ2-2; 12 nucleotides agree with TRBD1. This CDR3 region has 15 residues. From germline, CDR1 is SQVTM and CDR2 ANQGSEA. V lost 4 bases to trimming and J lost 3 bases; unmatched junction nucleotides: 3. The DNA for the CDR3 is TGCAGCGTTGGGGGACAGGGGGCGTACACCGGGGAGCTGTTTTTT. Amino acid sequence: CSVGGQGAYTGELFF.